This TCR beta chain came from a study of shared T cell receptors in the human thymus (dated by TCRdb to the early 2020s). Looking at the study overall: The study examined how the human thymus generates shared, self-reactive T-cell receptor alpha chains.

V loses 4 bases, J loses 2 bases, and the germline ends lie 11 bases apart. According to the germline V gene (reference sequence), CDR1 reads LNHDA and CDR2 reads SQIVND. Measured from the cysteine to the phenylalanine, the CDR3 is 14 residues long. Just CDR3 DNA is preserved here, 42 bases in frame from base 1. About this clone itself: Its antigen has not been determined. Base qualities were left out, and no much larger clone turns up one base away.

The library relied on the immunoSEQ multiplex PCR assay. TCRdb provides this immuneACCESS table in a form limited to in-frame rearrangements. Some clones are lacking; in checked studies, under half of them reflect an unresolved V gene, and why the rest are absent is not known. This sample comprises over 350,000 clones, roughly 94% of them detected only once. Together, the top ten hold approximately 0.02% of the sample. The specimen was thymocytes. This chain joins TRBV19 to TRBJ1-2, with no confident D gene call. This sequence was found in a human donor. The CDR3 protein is CASSTPGENYGYTF. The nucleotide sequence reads TGTGCCAGTAGTACCCCTGGTGAGAACTATGGCTACACCTTC.